Listed below are T cell receptor beta chains from one sample, sequenced in a study of neoadjuvant anti-PD-1 for oral cavity cancer. Repertoires were generated with immunoSEQ multiplex PCR, while TCRdb's copy carries only in-frame clones and drops some. The table lists more than 11,000 clones, more than 65% of them singletons. Sequenced here: PBMCs, sampled after nivolumab (anti-PD-1) treatment. These TCRs come from a person aged 40 to 85 with oral cavity squamous cell carcinoma. CDR3s include the opening cysteine and the closing phenylalanine or tryptophan. A D gene is named only where the DNA matches it firmly. Expanded clones get a size class; other rows say once, few or many, or leave the size out.

CDR3 DNA,CDR3 protein,CDR3 length,D gene,V gene,clone size,J gene
TGTGCCAGCAGTCCAACATCGGGACTGGGAATCTACGAGCAGTACTTC,CASSPTSGLGIYEQYF,16,.,TRBV11-2,.,TRBJ2-7
TGTGCCAGCAGTGTCCTAGCGGGAGGGTTGAGAGACAATGAGCAGTTCTTC,CASSVLAGGLRDNEQFF,17,TRBD2,TRBV6-4,.,TRBJ2-1
TGCGCCAGCAGCTTGTATGACGAGCAGTACTTC,CASSLYDEQYF,11,.,TRBV5-1,.,TRBJ2-7
TGTGCCAGCAGTCCCTACGGGACAGATTTGTTCACAGATACGCAGTATTTT,CASSPYGTDLFTDTQYF,17,TRBD1,TRBV5-6,.,TRBJ2-3
TGTGCCAGCAGCATTAATAGCGGGAGCTACGGGTTTAATGAGCAGTTCTTC,CASSINSGSYGFNEQFF,17,TRBD2,TRBV9,.,TRBJ2-1
TGTGCCAGCAGCTCGGCTTTCGGGATAGGTGGTCACGAGCAGTACTTC,CASSSAFGIGGHEQYF,16,.,TRBV14,.,TRBJ2-7
TGTGCCAGCAGCTTGGGGGTAACAGGGGCCAGAGGGACTGAAGCTTTCTTT,CASSLGVTGARGTEAFF,17,TRBD1,TRBV7-8,.,TRBJ1-1
TGCGCCAGCAGTCCGGACGGTAACTATGGCTACACCTTC,CASSPDGNYGYTF,13,.,TRBV10-1,.,TRBJ1-2
TGTGCCAGCGCCTACAGACAGGCCAACTATGGCTACACCTTC,CASAYRQANYGYTF,14,.,TRBV7-9,.,TRBJ1-2
TGTGCCAGCAGCTTAAACGGACAGCGTGAGACCCAGTACTTC,CASSLNGQRETQYF,14,.,TRBV7-3,few,TRBJ2-5
TGTGCCAGCAGCTGGACAGGGAGAGTGAGTACTGAAGCTTTCTTT,CASSWTGRVSTEAFF,15,TRBD1,TRBV4-2,few,TRBJ1-1
TGTGCCATCAGCCTCGCAGGGGGCGGGAACGAGCAGTACTTC,CAISLAGGGNEQYF,14,TRBD1,TRBV10-3,few,TRBJ2-7
TGTGCCAGCAGCTACGGCGGGATAGATACGCAGTATTTT,CASSYGGIDTQYF,13,.,TRBV7-3,.,TRBJ2-3
TGCGCCAGCAGCCAGGTGGACATCCTCTCCTACAATGAGCAGTTCTTC,CASSQVDILSYNEQFF,16,.,TRBV4-1,.,TRBJ2-1
TGTGCCAGCAGTCATACAGGGGTGCGCAAAACATTATCTGGAAACACCATATATTTT,CASSHTGVRKTLSGNTIYF,19,TRBD1,TRBV7-6,.,TRBJ1-3
TGTGCCAGCAGTTTCCAGGGGGCGCGAGGAAACACCATATATTTT,CASSFQGARGNTIYF,15,TRBD1,TRBV28,few,TRBJ1-3
TGCGCCACCAGTCCGGGTCGGTTGAACACTGAAGCTTTCTTT,CATSPGRLNTEAFF,14,.,TRBV10-2,.,TRBJ1-1
TGTGCCAGCAGTGAATCGTGGACTTATAATGAAAAACTGTTTTTT,CASSESWTYNEKLFF,15,.,TRBV6-1,.,TRBJ1-4
TGTGCCAGCAGCTTACGAGGGTCTCCCTACAATGAGCAGTTCTTC,CASSLRGSPYNEQFF,15,.,TRBV7-9,.,TRBJ2-1
TGCGCCAGCAGCTTAGGGGGCCCTGGAAACACCATATATTTT,CASSLGGPGNTIYF,14,TRBD1,TRBV5-1,.,TRBJ1-3
TGTGCCAGCAGCGTAGGGACGCCCTACGAGCAGTACTTC,CASSVGTPYEQYF,13,.,TRBV9,.,TRBJ2-7
TGTGCCAGCAGCTTCCGCCTAGGGACAACTGGAAACACCATATATTTT,CASSFRLGTTGNTIYF,16,.,TRBV7-9,.,TRBJ1-3
TGTGCCTTGGACGGGGACAGGGGCCATATCAAGTTTTACTACACCTTC,CALDGDRGHIKFYYTF,16,TRBD1,TRBV30,.,TRBJ1-2
TGTGCCAGCAGCAAAGACCTAGCGGGGACTAGCACAGATACGCAGTATTTT,CASSKDLAGTSTDTQYF,17,TRBD2,TRBV9,.,TRBJ2-3
TGCAGTGCTAGCGGTCCGTATACGCAGTATTTT,CSASGPYTQYF,11,.,TRBV20-1,.,TRBJ2-3
TGTGCCAGCAGCTTAGTGTCGGGGGCAACTAATGAAAAACTGTTTTTT,CASSLVSGATNEKLFF,16,.,TRBV7-9,.,TRBJ1-4
TGCGCCAGCAGCTTGGGGACTAGCGGCTGGGAGCAGTACTTC,CASSLGTSGWEQYF,14,TRBD2,TRBV5-1,.,TRBJ2-7
TGTGCCATCAGTGAGGCGACAGGGACCTATGGCTACACCTTC,CAISEATGTYGYTF,14,TRBD1,TRBV10-3,.,TRBJ1-2
TGTGCCAGCAGTGAAGGCGGTCAGGGGAAAACTGAAGCTTTCTTT,CASSEGGQGKTEAFF,15,.,TRBV2,.,TRBJ1-1
TGTGCCAGCAGCTTCGGTGAGGGAACTGAAGCTTTCTTT,CASSFGEGTEAFF,13,.,TRBV7-3,.,TRBJ1-1
TGTGCCAGCAGCCGCACAGCCGCAACTAATGAAAAACTGTTTTTT,CASSRTAATNEKLFF,15,.,TRBV7-9,once,TRBJ1-4
TGTGCCAGCAGTCCGTCCGCGGTGCGGTTTGGGGAGCAGTTCTTC,CASSPSAVRFGEQFF,15,.,TRBV27,once,TRBJ2-1
TGTGCCAGTAGTCTTCCCGTCCCGAACACTGAAGCTTTCTTT,CASSLPVPNTEAFF,14,.,TRBV19,.,TRBJ1-1
TGTGCCAGCAGCTCATTACAGGGGAGCACTGAAGCTTTCTTT,CASSSLQGSTEAFF,14,TRBD1,TRBV7-9,.,TRBJ1-1
TGTGCCAGCAGCTTCGAAACAGGGAGGGTTGAAAAACTGTTTTTT,CASSFETGRVEKLFF,15,.,TRBV7-2,.,TRBJ1-4
TGTGCCAGCAGTCAAGGGACAGGGGGGACTGAAGCTTTCTTT,CASSQGTGGTEAFF,14,TRBD1,TRBV27,.,TRBJ1-1
TGTGCCAGCAGTTTATACAGGGGGTCTGAAGCTTTCTTT,CASSLYRGSEAFF,13,TRBD1,TRBV27,.,TRBJ1-1
TGCAGCGTGGAGAGACAGGGGACGGAGACCCAGTACTTC,CSVERQGTETQYF,13,TRBD1,TRBV29-1,.,TRBJ2-5
TGCAGTGCTTTCGACTACGAGCAGTACTTC,CSAFDYEQYF,10,.,TRBV20-1,.,TRBJ2-7
TGTGCCAGCTATCCGGGACGATACAATGAGCAGTTCTTC,CASYPGRYNEQFF,13,.,TRBV2,.,TRBJ2-1
TGTGCCAGCAGCCCAACTACCAACTCCTACAATGAGCAGTTCTTC,CASSPTTNSYNEQFF,15,.,TRBV11-3,few,TRBJ2-1
TGCGCCAGCGGCTCCGGGTCGGGACCCACAGATACGCAGTATTTT,CASGSGSGPTDTQYF,15,.,TRBV10-2,.,TRBJ2-3
TGTGCCAGCAGCGTAGTAGGCAGGGCTCTGCCCAATGAGCAGTTCTTC,CASSVVGRALPNEQFF,16,.,TRBV9,.,TRBJ2-1
TGTGCCACAAGACAGGTGAACACTGAAGCTTTCTTT,CATRQVNTEAFF,12,.,TRBV6-1,.,TRBJ1-1
TGCGCCAGCAGCTTGGGGTCCCGGAGGGAAAAACTGTTTTTT,CASSLGSRREKLFF,14,.,TRBV5-1,.,TRBJ1-4
TGTGCCAGCAGCCGAAACAGGGGAAACACCATATATTTT,CASSRNRGNTIYF,13,.,TRBV7-9,few,TRBJ1-3
TGTGCCAGCAGACAATTAGCGGGGGTCTCCTACGAGCAGTACTTC,CASRQLAGVSYEQYF,15,TRBD2,TRBV11-2,.,TRBJ2-7
TGTGCCAGCAGATCCTTCACAGGGATTGACGAAAAACTGTTTTTT,CASRSFTGIDEKLFF,15,.,TRBV28,few,TRBJ1-4
TGTGCCAGCAGCGTAGTGGGGGGCTCTGGGGCCAACGTCCTGACTTTC,CASSVVGGSGANVLTF,16,.,TRBV9,.,TRBJ2-6
TGTGCCAGCAGCCAAGAAGGGTTTCAGCCCCAGCATTTT,CASSQEGFQPQHF,13,.,TRBV4-2,.,TRBJ1-5
TGTGCCAGCAGTGAAGACCCTTCGACAGCTGGAAACACCATATATTTT,CASSEDPSTAGNTIYF,16,.,TRBV6-1,few,TRBJ1-3
TGTGCCAGCACCCAGTTAGTGGATGGGGGAGAGACCCAGTACTTC,CASTQLVDGGETQYF,15,.,TRBV2,.,TRBJ2-5
TGTGCCAGTAGTGAAGACTTTAATAAGAGGGGGCAAGGCTACACCTTC,CASSEDFNKRGQGYTF,16,TRBD1,TRBV6-1,.,TRBJ1-2
TGCAGCGTTATAACAACGAACACCGGGGAGCTGTTTTTT,CSVITTNTGELFF,13,.,TRBV29-1,once,TRBJ2-2